The 18 T cell receptor beta chains given below trace back to one sample, sequenced in a study of blood T cell repertoires in COVID-19. This table comes from immunoSEQ multiplex PCR, and its TCRdb copy is limited to in-frame clones, with some not included. The sample carries about 76,000 clones, about 86% recorded once. Sample: peripheral blood. The receptors derive from a human donor in a cohort sampled during active COVID-19.

The chain has TRBV11-2 and TRBJ2-7; no clear D gene. In germline, CDR1 is SGHAT, CDR2 FQNNGV. The CDR3 has 15 residues. Trimming removed 7 bases at V and 7 bases at J, with 23 bases between. This chain's CDR3 is CASNEPGPLGDEQYF. CDR3 nucleotide sequence: TGTGCCAGCAACGAGCCTGGGCCGTTGGGCGATGAGCAGTACTTC.

The J gene is TRBJ1-2, the V gene TRBV19, with 9 bases aligning to TRBD1. The junction had 8 bases not matched to a gene; V was cut back by 5 bases and J by 4 bases. This CDR3 contains 15 residues. The germline CDR1 and CDR2 sequences are LNHDA and SQIVND (reference sequence). The CDR3 nucleotides are TGTGCCAGTAGTGTAACCGGGACAGGGAGCTATGGCTACACCTTC. Its protein product is CASSVTGTGSYGYTF.

The CDR3 nucleotides read TGTGCCAGCAGGTTGGGGGGGAGAACTAATGAAAAACTGTTTTTT. It yields the protein CASRLGGRTNEKLFF. The genes are TRBV28 and TRBJ1-4; D is possibly TRBD1 (5 bases). The V gene lost 6 bases and the J gene lost 1 base, with 12 bases spanning the gap. The CDR3 runs 15 residues. Per germline, CDR1 MDHEN and CDR2 SYDVKM.

The chain employs TRBV4-3 and TRBJ2-3, with TRBD2 identical over 9 bases. The V gene end was trimmed by 0 bases and the J gene end by 10 bases; junction bases not matched to a gene: 14. Germline V gene sequence: CDR1 LGHNA, CDR2 YSLEER. This CDR3 is built from 17 residues. For the CDR3, the DNA is TGCGCCAGCAGCCAAGACCCCCAGCGGGGGGCTACTCTGGCGCAGTATTTT. It yields the protein CASSQDPQRGATLAQYF.

This clone was found once. The V and J genes are TRBV7-9 and TRBJ2-2, with 9 bases matching TRBD2. Germline V gene data show CDR1 as SEHNR and CDR2 as FQNEAQ (reference sequence). The CDR3 consists of 15 residues. V trimming: 5 bases; J trimming: 7 bases; junction bases outside the gene matches: 8. For the CDR3, the DNA is TGTGCCAGCAGCACATTAGCGGGAGAAGTCGGGGAGCTGTTTTTT. Translating it yields CASSTLAGEVGELFF.

CDR3 loop: CASSLDRGGYTF. The CDR3 nucleotides are TGCGCCAGCAGCTTGGACAGGGGTGGCTACACCTTC. The chain recombines TRBV5-1 with TRBJ1-2, with TRBD1 identical over 7 bases. Germline values: CDR1 SGHRS, CDR2 YFSETQ. The CDR3 extends over 12 amino acids. The trim removed 0 bases at V and 7 bases at J, leaving 0 bases unmatched.

The genes are TRBV5-4 and TRBJ1-2; TRBD1 matches 12 bases. The V gene's germline CDR1 is SGHNT and CDR2 YYREEE (reference sequence). CDR3 length: 16 residues. Losses at the gene ends were 4 bases for V and 4 bases for J; bases not matched to a gene: 8. CDR3 residues: CASSTGQGALSYGYTF. CDR3 bases: TGTGCCAGCAGCACGGGACAGGGGGCTTTATCCTATGGCTACACCTTC.

The chain is built from TRBV7-9 and TRBJ2-3; TRBD1 matches 8 bases. J gave up 2 bases and V 0 bases, and 7 bases lay outside the gene matches. Germline V CDR1 and CDR2: SEHNR, FQNEAQ (reference sequence). This CDR3 is built from 17 residues. CDR3 residues: CASSLAFTGGNTDTQYF. The CDR3 nucleotides read TGTGCCAGCAGCTTAGCGTTTACAGGGGGGAACACAGATACGCAGTATTTT.

This clone was recorded once. The chain couples TRBV4-3 to TRBJ1-2, with 10 positions matching TRBD1. V shed 4 bases, J shed 7 bases, and the junction held 18 bases outside the gene matches. CDR1 is LGHNA and CDR2 is YSLEER in the germline V gene. The length of the CDR3 is 18 residues. The chain's CDR3 is CASSRTPPGTGAGVGYTF. The CDR3 nucleotides read TGCGCCAGCAGCCGTACACCCCCCGGGACAGGGGCAGGGGTTGGCTACACCTTC.

V usage is TRBV4-2 and J usage is TRBJ2-7; the D gene is possibly TRBD2 (6 bases). The germline V gene encodes CDR1 LGHNA and CDR2 YNFKEQ. The V gene lost 0 bases and the J gene lost 0 bases, with 12 bases spanning the gap. The CDR3 sequence is 16 residues long. CDR3 protein: CASSQDFAGSSYEQYF. The CDR3 DNA reads as TGTGCCAGCAGCCAAGACTTCGCGGGGAGCTCCTACGAGCAGTACTTC.

The V and J genes are TRBV27 and TRBJ2-7, with 9 bases lining up with TRBD2. This CDR3 spans 15 amino acids. The V gene end was trimmed by 0 bases and the J gene end by 3 bases; junction bases not matched to a gene: 3. From germline, CDR1 is MNHEY and CDR2 SMNVEV (reference sequence). The CDR3 protein is CASSLSGTSYYEQYF. CDR3 nucleotide sequence: TGTGCCAGCAGTTTATCCGGGACTAGCTACTACGAGCAGTACTTC.

This chain links TRBV19 with TRBJ2-1, with D possibly TRBD1 on 7 matching bases. The CDR3 has 15 residues. Trimming left V 5 bases short and J 9 bases short, with 20 bases between. Germline CDR1 is LNHDA and CDR2 is SQIVND (reference sequence). CDR3 sequence (DNA): TGTGCCAGTAGTCTAGGAGGGGGCTTCGTTAGTGAGCAGTTCTTC. This encodes CASSLGGGFVSEQFF.

The chain is built from TRBV9 and TRBJ2-1, with 8 nucleotides matching TRBD1. This CDR3 is 19 amino acids long. Trimming took 0 bases from V and 2 from J; bases not matched to a gene: 13. Per germline, CDR1 SGDLS and CDR2 YYNGEE. The CDR3 DNA reads as TGTGCCAGCAGCGTAGCCGGGGGTGGGACAGGTAAAACCTACAATGAGCAGTTCTTC. It translates to CASSVAGGGTGKTYNEQFF.

This clone occurred once. V usage is TRBV5-1 and J usage is TRBJ2-7; D possibly corresponds to TRBD2 (6 bases). V lost 4 bases and J 6 bases, leaving 17 bases between the germline ends. Germline values: CDR1 SGHRS, CDR2 YFSETQ. This CDR3 is built from 14 residues. This chain's CDR3 is CASSPSAGRREQYF. CDR3 bases: TGCGCCAGCAGCCCAAGTGCTGGGAGGCGCGAGCAGTACTTC.

The rearrangement uses TRBV12-5 and TRBJ2-5, with 12 nucleotides matching TRBD2. The CDR3 spans 16 residues. V trimming: 3 bases; J trimming: 5 bases; junction bases outside the gene matches: 7. Germline assignment: CDR1 LGHNT and CDR2 FRNRAP. This CDR3 reads CASGFTGLAGKETQYF. For the CDR3, the DNA is TGTGCTAGTGGTTTCACCGGACTAGCGGGAAAGGAGACCCAGTACTTC.

A few counts support this clone. The DNA of the CDR3 is TGTGCCAGCAGCTCTCCGGGACTTAACACCGGGGAGCTGTTTTTT. Its protein is CASSSPGLNTGELFF. The V gene is TRBV7-8, the J gene TRBJ2-2, with D perhaps TRBD2 (6 bases). The V end was cut by 4 bases, the J end by 2 bases, with 11 bases between. CDR1 and CDR2 (germline): SGHVS, FQNEAQ. This CDR3 contains 15 residues.

This sequence joins TRBV6-5 and TRBJ1-5, with D possibly matching TRBD1 (5 bases). The length of the CDR3 is 13 residues. The V end lost 7 bases, the J end lost 5 bases, and 12 bases lay between the germline ends. Per the germline V gene, CDR1 is MNHEY and CDR2 is SVGAGI. CDR3 DNA: TGTGCCAGCACATCGACAGTCTATCAGCCCCAGCATTTT. As protein: CASTSTVYQPQHF.

The gene calls are TRBV7-2 and TRBJ1-2; D is perhaps TRBD1 (6 bases). This CDR3 has 14 residues. The ends were cut back, 5 bases at V and 2 bases at J, with 12 bases in the middle. Germline loops: CDR1 SGHTA, CDR2 FQGNSA. CDR3 amino acids: CASSRPGHNYGYTF. The DNA for the CDR3 is TGTGCCAGCAGCAGACCGGGACACAACTATGGCTACACCTTC.